Following are 25 T cell receptor beta chains from one sample sequenced in a study of vaccination and CD4 T cells after COVID-19. Their antigen targets remain unknown. Researchers used the Oncomine TCR Beta short-read assay to sequence DNA from cultured CD4+ T cells. TCRdb independently ran MiXCR on the PCR reads; one entry per CDR3 protein. The sample shows some 15,000 distinct CDR3 sequences, around half of them seen only once. Treatment specified: approximately nine-day PBMC culture with coronavirus spike peptide pools or control peptides (ViraFEST assay). Source material: CD4+ T cells from blood, cultured in vitro. These receptors came from a human donor who had recovered from COVID-19.

This clonotype was counted a few times. The chain carries TRBV6-1 and TRBJ2-5; TRBD1 matches at 7 bases. The CDR3 runs 16 residues. CDR1 and CDR2 from the germline V gene are MNHNS and SASEGT. Trimming took 5 bases from V and 1 from J; bases not matched to a gene: 10. CDR3 sequence: CASSRGPGTAQETQYF. CDR3 nucleotides: TGTGCCAGCAGTCGCGGGCCCGGGACAGCCCAAGAGACCCAGTACTTC.

This clonotype has a handful of counts. The chain has TRBV19 and TRBJ1-2; no reliable D call. The CDR3 has 13 residues. Per germline, CDR1 LNHDA and CDR2 SQIVND (reference sequence). V was shortened by 3 bases and J by 4 bases, with 9 bases between the two germline ends. In DNA, the CDR3 is TGTGCCAGTAGTATGCTGGGGTTCTATGGCTACACCTTC. It yields the protein CASSMLGFYGYTF.

CDR3 residues: CSARVSTSTDTQYF. The DNA for the CDR3 is TGCAGTGCTAGAGTGTCCACTAGCACAGATACGCAGTATTTT. The chain joins TRBV20-1 to TRBJ2-3; D gene unclear. In germline, CDR1 is DFQATT, CDR2 SNEGSKA (reference sequence). The CDR3 loop spans 14 amino acids. The V end lost 1 base, the J end lost 0 bases, and 8 bases lay between the germline ends.

The chain carries TRBV7-9 and TRBJ2-1; D is perhaps TRBD2 (6 bases). Germline CDR1 SEHNR, CDR2 FQNEAQ (reference sequence). This CDR3 region has 15 residues. Trimming left V 6 bases short and J 6 bases short, with 18 bases between. CDR3 in amino acids: CASRQDGTWPNEQFF. The DNA of the CDR3 is TGTGCCAGCAGACAGGACGGGACTTGGCCCAATGAGCAGTTCTTC.

This clonotype has only a few counts. V and J are TRBV30 and TRBJ2-7; tentative D call: TRBD1 (5 bases). The CDR3 spans 12 residues. Germline assignment: CDR1 GTSNPN and CDR2 SVGIG (reference sequence). V lost 4 bases and J lost 4, with 11 bases in between. The CDR3 here is CAWTGNKYEQYF. DNA for the CDR3: TGTGCCTGGACAGGGAACAAGTACGAGCAGTACTTC. Full variable domain (missing parts from reference TRBV30 and TRBJ2-7): SQTIHQWPATLVQPVGSPLSLECTVEGTSNPNLYWYRQAAGRGLQLLFYSVGIGQISSEVPQNLSASRPQDRQFILSSKKLLLSDSGFYLCAWTGNKYEQYFGPGTRLTVT.

This clonotype was counted a few times. The chain links TRBV2 to TRBJ1-2; the D gene is possibly TRBD1 (5 bases). The CDR3 has 14 amino acids. V was trimmed by 5 bases and J by 2 bases, leaving 12 bases between them. Germline-derived CDR1 and CDR2 are SNHLY and FYNNEI. CDR3 amino acids: CASSPGGDNYGYTF. CDR3 nucleotide sequence: TGTGCCAGCAGTCCCGGAGGGGACAACTATGGCTACACCTTC.

The chain joins TRBV24-1 to TRBJ1-2; 11 positions agree with TRBD1. Unmatched junction bases numbered 10, after V lost 4 bases and J lost 7 bases. This CDR3 spans 16 amino acids. Germline V lookup: CDR1 KGHDR, CDR2 SFDVKD. The CDR3 protein is CATSEPGTGGWSGYTF. The DNA for the CDR3 is TGTGCCACCAGTGAGCCCGGGACAGGGGGATGGAGTGGCTACACCTTC.

This clonotype came up a few times. The V call is TRBV9, the J call TRBJ2-5; tentative D call: TRBD2 (6 bases). Trimming removed 4 bases from V and 4 bases from J, with 14 bases in between. The CDR3 is made up of 14 amino acids. Germline assignment: CDR1 SGDLS and CDR2 YYNGEE. The DNA of the CDR3 is TGTGCCAGCAGCCCCGGAGGAGGGTTAGAGACCCAGTACTTC. This gives the protein CASSPGGGLETQYF.

J is TRBJ2-1 and V is TRBV19, with 10 bases matching TRBD1. V gave up 8 bases and J gave up 6 bases; unmatched junction bases: 19. Germline V CDR1 and CDR2: LNHDA, SQIVND (reference sequence). The CDR3 is 18 residues long. Written as DNA, the CDR3 is TGTGCCAGTTCTTCCCTAACCGGGACAGGGGAGGTTGGCAATGAGCAGTTCTTC. It translates to CASSSLTGTGEVGNEQFF.

This rearrangement joins TRBV5-8 to TRBJ1-5, with D perhaps matching TRBD1 (5 bases). The germline V gene has CDR1 SGHTS and CDR2 YDEGEE. The CDR3 spans 15 residues. Trimming shortened V by 3 bases and J by 0 bases, and 10 bases separated the two germline ends. Here the CDR3 DNA reads TGTGCCAGCAGCTCTCAGGGTTATAGCAATCAGCCCCAGCATTTT. It yields the protein CASSSQGYSNQPQHF.

This clonotype turned up a few times. The chain carries TRBV6-5 and TRBJ2-3; 8 nucleotides agree with TRBD2. V gave up 4 bases and J gave up 0 bases; unmatched junction bases: 3. Germline CDR1 reads MNHEY; CDR2 reads SVGAGI. This CDR3 has 15 residues. The CDR3 coding sequence is TGTGCCAGCAGTTTACTAGCGGATAGCACAGATACGCAGTATTTT. This codes for CASSLLADSTDTQYF.

V gene TRBV7-2 combines with J gene TRBJ2-3, with a tentative D call TRBD1 (6 bases). This CDR3 is built from 15 residues. The germline V gene encodes CDR1 SGHTA and CDR2 FQGNSA. Trimming took off 4 bases at V and 1 base at J, with 12 bases between the two ends. The CDR3 bases are TGTGCCAGCAGCTCCAAACAGGGAGGCACAGATACGCAGTATTTT. Translated, it gives CASSSKQGGTDTQYF. The complete variable domain, with remaining parts taken from reference TRBV7-2 and TRBJ2-3, reads GAGVSQSPSNKVTEKGKDVELRCDPISGHTALYWYRQSLGQGLEFLIYFQGNSAPDKSGLPSDRFSAERTGGSVSTLTIQRTQQEDSAVYLCASSSKQGGTDTQYFGPGTRLTVL.

The rearrangement uses TRBV18 and TRBJ2-5; D perhaps matches TRBD1 (6 bases). The CDR3 is 13 residues long. CDR1 is KGHSH and CDR2 is LQKENI in the germline V gene. The V gene lost 4 bases and the J gene lost 3 bases, with 9 bases spanning the gap. Written as DNA, the CDR3 is TGTGCCAGCTCACAAAACAGGGAAGAGACCCAGTACTTC. Translation gives CASSQNREETQYF.

Notes on this clonotype: One junction end disagrees with the germline gene, perhaps due to a read error. The chain combines TRBV7-2 with TRBJ2-1; TRBD2 matches at 9 bases. Germline loops: CDR1 SGHTA, CDR2 FQGNSA. The length of the CDR3 is 13 residues. The DNA of the CDR3 is TGTGCCAGCAGCCTAGCGGGAAACAATGAGCAGTTCTTC. It specifies CASSLAGNNEQFF. Together with reference TRBV7-2 and TRBJ2-1, the CDR3 gives the full variable domain: GAGVSQSPSNKVTEKGKDVELRCDPISGHTALYWYRQSLGQGLEFLIYFQGNSAPDKSGLPSDRFSAERTGGSVSTLTIQRTQQEDSAVYLCASSLAGNNEQFFGPGTRLTVL.

This clonotype turned up a few times. The V and J genes are TRBV20-1 and TRBJ1-5; D is unresolved. Trimming took 3 bases from V and 3 from J, leaving 9 bases between them. There are 13 residues in the CDR3. Germline V gene data show CDR1 as DFQATT and CDR2 as SNEGSKA (reference sequence). The CDR3 bases are TGCAGTGCTAGTTCGGGCGACAATCAGCCCCAGCATTTT. It translates to CSASSGDNQPQHF.

The rearrangement uses TRBV29-1 and TRBJ1-1, with unresolved D. There are 14 residues in the CDR3. The ends were cut back, 1 base at V and 3 bases at J, with 12 bases in the middle. Germline-derived CDR1 and CDR2 are SQVTM and ANQGSEA. In DNA form, the CDR3 reads TGCAGCGTTGAAGCTCCGATGACCCACACTGAAGCTTTCTTT. The encoded protein is CSVEAPMTHTEAFF.

This clonotype turned up a few times. The chain combines TRBV7-9 with TRBJ1-2; TRBD1 might be the D (5 bases). This CDR3 contains 14 residues. Germline V CDR1 and CDR2: SEHNR, FQNEAQ (reference sequence). Trimming took off 4 bases at V and 6 bases at J, with 15 bases between the two ends. The CDR3 sequence is CASSSPGRQDGYTF. CDR3 nucleotide sequence: TGTGCCAGCAGCTCTCCGGGGCGGCAGGATGGCTACACCTTC.

This chain connects TRBV30 to TRBJ2-3; no firm D call. With 1 base removed from V and 6 bases from J, the gap between germline ends came to 11 bases. Germline assignment: CDR1 GTSNPN and CDR2 SVGIG (reference sequence). This CDR3 region has 13 residues. The CDR3 sequence: CAWSGGWSDTQYF. The CDR3 DNA follows: TGTGCCTGGAGTGGGGGATGGTCGGATACGCAGTATTTT. The complete variable domain, with remaining parts taken from reference TRBV30 and TRBJ2-3, reads SQTIHQWPATLVQPVGSPLSLECTVEGTSNPNLYWYRQAAGRGLQLLFYSVGIGQISSEVPQNLSASRPQDRQFILSSKKLLLSDSGFYLCAWSGGWSDTQYFGPGTRLTVL.

This clonotype was observed a handful of times. The chain is built from TRBV29-1 and TRBJ2-3, with 8 bases fitting TRBD1. Germline lookup yields CDR1 SQVTM and CDR2 ANQGSEA. The junction had 9 bases not matched to a gene; V was cut back by 4 bases and J by 3 bases. The CDR3 has 15 residues. CDR3 in DNA: TGCAGCGTTGTCAGGGGGCACAGAGAAACAGATACGCAGTATTTT. Its translation: CSVVRGHRETDTQYF.

In this sample, this clonotype turned up a few times. V is TRBV11-3 and J is TRBJ2-7, with TRBD2 identical over 13 bases. Trimming at V came to 5 bases and at J to 5 bases, leaving 6 bases not matched to a gene. This CDR3 is built from 15 residues. CDR1 and CDR2 from the germline V gene are SGHNT and YENEEA. The CDR3 DNA reads TGTGCCAGCAGCGCGACCGGGACTAGCGGGGACGAGCAGTACTTC. Its protein is CASSATGTSGDEQYF. Based on the CDR3 plus reference TRBV11-3 and TRBJ2-7, the full variable domain is EAGVVQSPRYKIIEKKQPVAFWCNPISGHNTLYWYLQNLGQGPELLIRYENEEAVDDSQLPKDRFSAERLKGVDSTLKIQPAELGDSAVYLCASSATGTSGDEQYFGPGTRLTVT.

This clonotype occurred a few times. The chain couples TRBV20-1 to TRBJ2-4; D may be TRBD1 (6 bases). Germline V gene lookup returns CDR1 DFQATT and CDR2 SNEGSKA (reference sequence). The CDR3 extends over 13 amino acids. The V gene lost 4 bases and the J gene lost 9 bases, with 16 bases spanning the gap. CDR3 bases: TGCAGTGCTATAAAAGGGGGACGGAGCATTCAGTACTTC. It yields the protein CSAIKGGRSIQYF.

The J gene is TRBJ2-1, the V gene TRBV10-3, with TRBD2 identical over 13 bases. This CDR3 contains 16 residues. With V trimmed by 6 bases and J by 9 bases, 11 bases remained unmatched. Germline lookup yields CDR1 ENHRY and CDR2 SYGVKD. The CDR3 is CAIRAPPTSGRAEQFF. The DNA for the CDR3 is TGTGCCATCAGAGCCCCCCCAACTAGCGGGAGGGCTGAGCAGTTCTTC.

This clonotype occurred a few times. The V call is TRBV7-2, the J call TRBJ2-7, with a tentative D call TRBD1 (5 bases). Germline V gives CDR1 SGHTA, CDR2 FQGNSA. The CDR3 length is 14 residues. The V end was cut by 3 bases, the J end by 2 bases, with 11 bases between. CDR3 sequence (DNA): TGTGCCAGCAGCTTTGCCCAGACAGCCTACGAGCAGTACTTC. As protein: CASSFAQTAYEQYF.

This chain links TRBV15 with TRBJ1-5; D gene unclear. CDR1 is LNHNV and CDR2 is YYDKDF in the germline V gene (reference sequence). Trimming stripped 3 bases from V and 6 bases from J, with 9 bases between. CDR3 size: 13 residues. Here the CDR3 DNA reads TGTGCCACCAGCAGCGTGGGGAGTCAGCCCCAGCATTTT. This encodes CATSSVGSQPQHF.

The chain joins TRBV28 to TRBJ2-3; D is undetermined. The CDR3 contains 15 residues. Looked up from germline, CDR1 is MDHEN and CDR2 is SYDVKM. Trimming pared 5 bases from V and 1 base from J, leaving 13 bases between. CDR3 DNA sequence: TGTGCCAGCAGTCCGTCCCTCGCCGGCACAGATACGCAGTATTTT. Translated, it gives CASSPSLAGTDTQYF.